Detailed here is one T cell receptor beta chain. Clones were read by immunoSEQ multiplex PCR, and TCRdb kept only the in-frame ones, dropping some. The table records 150,000 or so clones, over 75% of them present only once. This sample stems from a study of blood T cell repertoires in COVID-19. Study overall: The samples span acute and convalescent COVID-19 from the United States, Italy and Spain. PBMCs, B-cell-depleted T cells, or T cells provided the cDNA or gDNA that made up the material.

V lost 7 bases to trimming and J lost 0 bases, with 19 bases between them. Looked up from germline, CDR1 is GTSNPN and CDR2 is SVGIG (reference sequence). This CDR3 is built from 16 residues. This sequence joins TRBV30 and TRBJ2-1; D is unresolved. Material for sequencing was peripheral blood. This clonotype was sampled from a woman aged 40 to 50 with acute or convalescent COVID-19. The CDR3 coding sequence is TGTGCCTCTTCGATCCCACAGAAAGCCTCCTACAATGAGCAGTTCTTC. It encodes CASSIPQKASYNEQFF.